A single sample gave rise to the 21 T cell receptor beta chains below, sequenced in a study of vaccination and CD4 T cells after COVID-19 (dated by TCRdb to between 2020 and 2023). Library preparation used PCR. The reads were generated on an Illumina iSeq 100. At the Johns Hopkins FTIC core, DNA from the cultured CD4+ T cells underwent TCR sequencing with the Oncomine TCR Beta short-read assay. Using fastp at Q25 and MiXCR, TCRdb reprocessed the public reads and kept productive beta chains. When rows share a CDR3 protein, they turn into one entry using the most common DNA and genes. For this sample there are 20,000 to 25,000 distinct CDR3 sequences; around 43% appear just once. The ten largest clonotypes hold 19% of the sample. Antigens for these TCRs are unknown. The treatment or condition label for this specimen denotes: approximately 11-day PBMC culture with coronavirus spike peptide pools or control peptides (ViraFEST assay).

The sample in question was CD4+ T cells from blood, cultured in vitro, obtained before SARS-CoV-2 vaccination. These receptors all come from a human donor who received a COVID-19 vaccine.

V is TRBV20-1 and J is TRBJ1-4, with D maybe TRBD1 (6 bases). CDR3 size: 14 residues. Per the germline V gene, CDR1 is DFQATT and CDR2 is SNEGSKA (reference sequence). V lost 0 bases to trimming and J lost 8 bases, with 13 bases between them. CDR3 coding DNA: TGCAGTGCTAGAGATGAGGGGGGAGGGGAAAAACTGTTTTTT. Translating it yields CSARDEGGGEKLFF.

The chain is built from TRBV11-3 and TRBJ2-3; 15 bases agree with TRBD2. This CDR3 is built from 16 residues. CDR1 and CDR2 (germline): SGHNT, YENEEA. V shed 5 bases and J 4 bases; nucleotides not matched to a gene: 4. CDR3 sequence: CASSAGLAGGPDTQYF. The CDR3 DNA sequence: TGTGCCAGCAGCGCGGGACTAGCGGGGGGCCCAGATACGCAGTATTTT. Together with reference TRBV11-3 and TRBJ2-3, the CDR3 gives the full variable domain: EAGVVQSPRYKIIEKKQPVAFWCNPISGHNTLYWYLQNLGQGPELLIRYENEEAVDDSQLPKDRFSAERLKGVDSTLKIQPAELGDSAVYLCASSAGLAGGPDTQYFGPGTRLTVL.

In regard to this clonotype: The junction departs from the called germline gene at one end, perhaps through a read error. The chain combines TRBV19 with TRBJ1-2; D is possibly TRBD1 (6 bases). This CDR3 contains 14 residues. Germline V gene data show CDR1 as LNHDA and CDR2 as SQIVND (reference sequence). The CDR3 DNA reads TGTGCCAGTAGCTTCCGACAGGTTATCTATGTCTACACCTTC. This codes for CASSFRQVIYVYTF.

The chain joins TRBV19 to TRBJ1-5, with a possible D match to TRBD1 (5 bases). The CDR3 runs 13 residues. V was pared by 5 bases and J by 7 bases, with 12 bases between. The germline V gene has CDR1 LNHDA and CDR2 SQIVND (reference sequence). The CDR3 coding sequence is TGTGCCAGTAGTGATTTTGGGGGGCAGCCCCAGCATTTT. Its translation: CASSDFGGQPQHF.

V is TRBV7-6 and J is TRBJ1-1, with D maybe TRBD1 (6 bases). Trimming pared 6 bases from V and 7 bases from J, leaving 15 bases between. From germline, CDR1 is SGHVS and CDR2 FNYEAQ. This CDR3 spans 13 amino acids. The CDR3 spells CASSSNRAGEAFF. CDR3 coding DNA: TGTGCCAGCAGTTCTAACAGGGCAGGTGAAGCTTTCTTT.

The rearrangement uses TRBV6-5 and TRBJ2-5; D gene uncertain. Germline CDR1 is MNHEY and CDR2 is SVGAGI. Trimming left V 4 bases short and J 5 bases short, with 14 bases between. The CDR3 length is 14 residues. The CDR3 protein is CASSSPKAQETQYF. CDR3 sequence (DNA): TGTGCCAGCAGTTCCCCCAAGGCGCAGGAGACCCAGTACTTC.

The chain uses TRBV6-5 and TRBJ2-3; tentatively, D is TRBD2 (6 bases). Germline assignment: CDR1 MNHEY and CDR2 SVGAGI. The CDR3 is 15 amino acids. The ends were cut back, 0 bases at V and 2 bases at J, with 9 bases in the middle. The CDR3, as DNA: TGTGCCAGCAGTTACTCATGGGACTCCACAGATACGCAGTATTTT. Translating gives CASSYSWDSTDTQYF.

Only a few counts were recorded for this clonotype. V gene TRBV7-2 combines with J gene TRBJ1-6; 7 nucleotides line up with TRBD1. CDR1 SGHTA and CDR2 FQGNSA come from the germline V gene. With 5 bases clipped from V and 8 bases from J, the junction kept 6 bases outside the gene matches. The CDR3 sequence is 14 residues long. CDR3 DNA sequence: TGTGCCAGCAGCACGACAGGGAGGGATTCACCCCTCCACTTT. Amino acid sequence: CASSTTGRDSPLHF. Together with reference TRBV7-2 and TRBJ1-6, the CDR3 gives the full variable domain: GAGVSQSPSNKVTEKGKDVELRCDPISGHTALYWYRQSLGQGLEFLIYFQGNSAPDKSGLPSDRFSAERTGGSVSTLTIQRTQQEDSAVYLCASSTTGRDSPLHFGNGTRLTVT.

The chain couples TRBV12-3 or TRBV12-4 to TRBJ2-3; TRBD1 matches 11 bases. V shed 6 bases, J shed 2 bases, and the junction held 7 bases outside the gene matches. The CDR3 contains 16 residues. CDR3 amino acids: CASRSKDRGPTDTQYF. CDR3 coding DNA: TGTGCCAGCAGATCTAAGGACAGGGGGCCCACAGATACGCAGTATTTT.

This clonotype qualifies as medium-sized. The V call is TRBV10-3, the J call TRBJ2-5; TRBD1 aligns across 7 bases. This CDR3 region has 14 residues. V was clipped by 5 bases and J by 1 base; unmatched bases: 4. Germline CDR1 ENHRY, CDR2 SYGVKD. The CDR3 is CAISLGQTQETQYF. In DNA form, the CDR3 reads TGTGCCATCAGTCTGGGACAGACCCAAGAGACCCAGTACTTC.

The J gene is TRBJ1-1, the V gene TRBV5-1; weak D call: TRBD1 (5 bases). V was clipped by 1 base and J by 4 bases, with 11 bases between them. The germline V gene has CDR1 SGHRS and CDR2 YFSETQ. The CDR3 sequence is 14 residues long. The CDR3 loop is CASSLIQVGTEAFF. The CDR3 DNA sequence: TGCGCCAGCAGCTTGATACAGGTTGGCACTGAAGCTTTCTTT.

The chain employs TRBV6-1 and TRBJ1-5; TRBD1 agrees at 7 bases. Trimming at V came to 4 bases and at J to 4 bases, leaving 7 bases not matched to a gene. Germline V gene lookup returns CDR1 MNHNS and CDR2 SASEGT. This CDR3 contains 15 residues. The CDR3: CASSVYRGGNQPQHF. The CDR3 DNA follows: TGTGCCAGCAGTGTTTACAGGGGCGGGAATCAGCCCCAGCATTTT.

The J gene is TRBJ2-1, the V gene TRBV5-1; D is uncertain. The ends were cut back, 0 bases at V and 4 bases at J, with 11 bases in the middle. Germline V gives CDR1 SGHRS, CDR2 YFSETQ. This CDR3 is built from 15 residues. The CDR3 DNA follows: TGCGCCAGCAGCTTGGTATCAGAATTGTACAATGAGCAGTTCTTC. Translation gives CASSLVSELYNEQFF.

The J gene is TRBJ2-4, the V gene TRBV19; 10 nucleotides agree with TRBD1. J lost 1 base, V lost 5 bases, and 5 bases had no gene match. Germline assignment: CDR1 LNHDA and CDR2 SQIVND (reference sequence). The CDR3 runs 16 residues. This chain's CDR3 is CASSDRGHRAKNIQYF. The CDR3 nucleotides are TGTGCCAGTAGTGACAGGGGGCATCGCGCCAAAAACATTCAGTACTTC.

The chain links TRBV7-3 to TRBJ1-1; no clear D gene. The CDR3 has 14 residues. Trimming pared 4 bases from V and 5 bases from J, leaving 14 bases between. The V gene's germline CDR1 is SGHTA and CDR2 FQGTGA. CDR3 amino acids: CASSSTGGSTEAFF. The CDR3 DNA follows: TGTGCCAGCAGCTCGACGGGAGGGTCGACTGAAGCTTTCTTT.

This chain links TRBV12-3 or TRBV12-4 with TRBJ1-5; D might be TRBD1 (5 bases). Trimming took 3 bases from V and 7 from J, leaving 13 bases between them. This CDR3 is 14 amino acids long. The CDR3 DNA follows: TGTGCCAGCAGTTTCGGGGACGTAGGGCAGCCCCAGCATTTT. Translated: CASSFGDVGQPQHF.

This rearrangement joins TRBV19 to TRBJ2-2; D is unresolved. From germline, CDR1 is LNHDA and CDR2 SQIVND (reference sequence). The CDR3 sequence is 13 residues long. V was trimmed by 5 bases and J by 3 bases, leaving 7 bases between them. The CDR3, as DNA: TGTGCCAGTAGTTCCCGGGACACCGGGGAGCTGTTTTTT. Its protein product is CASSSRDTGELFF. Looking up the rest from reference TRBV19 and TRBJ2-2 gives the full variable domain: DGGITQSPKYLFRKEGQNVTLSCEQNLNHDAMYWYRQDPGQGLRLIYYSQIVNDFQKGDIAEGYSVSREKKESFPLTVTSAQKNPTAFYLCASSSRDTGELFFGEGSRLTVL.

This clonotype showed up just a few times. The V and J genes are TRBV20-1 and TRBJ2-5; TRBD2 matches at 9 bases. Trimming at V came to 6 bases and at J to 0 bases, leaving 8 bases not matched to a gene. The CDR3 has 15 residues. Per the germline V gene, CDR1 is DFQATT and CDR2 is SNEGSKA (reference sequence). The CDR3 DNA reads TGCAGTGCCCCCCTCCTAGCGGGGAACCAAGAGACCCAGTACTTC. It encodes CSAPLLAGNQETQYF.

The chain joins TRBV20-1 to TRBJ2-7; the D gene could be TRBD1 or TRBD2 (6 bases each). Looked up from germline, CDR1 is DFQATT and CDR2 is SNEGSKA (reference sequence). V was trimmed by 3 bases and J by 9 bases, leaving 12 bases between them. The length of the CDR3 is 11 residues. CDR3 amino acids: CSASGEGGQYF. The CDR3 nucleotides are TGCAGTGCTAGCGGCGAGGGGGGGCAGTACTTC.

The chain is built from TRBV5-1 and TRBJ2-1, with D possibly matching TRBD1 (6 bases). Germline CDR1 is SGHRS and CDR2 is YFSETQ. This CDR3 comprises 16 residues. V was pared by 0 bases and J by 0 bases, with 10 bases between. The CDR3 region has the DNA TGCGCCAGCAGCTTGGGTCAGGGGAGCTCCTACAATGAGCAGTTCTTC. It encodes CASSLGQGSSYNEQFF.

This clonotype was counted between two and nine times. The chain is built from TRBV6-1 and TRBJ1-2, with D possibly TRBD1 on 6 matching bases. V lost 6 bases, J lost 0 bases, and 23 bases lay in between. CDR3 size: 18 residues. Germline V gene sequence: CDR1 MNHNS, CDR2 SASEGT. CDR3 DNA sequence: TGTGCCAGCAGGAGAACAGCTGGACAGCCAACTTCTAACTATGGCTACACCTTC. It is translated as CASRRTAGQPTSNYGYTF.